This T cell receptor beta chain was recovered during a study of blood T cell repertoires in COVID-19 (dated by TCRdb to about 2020). In the study overall: Collaborator samples came from the United States, Italy and Spain and covered acute and convalescent phases of COVID-19. Sample metadata almost always included a de-identified subject ID, COVID-19 status, age in years and sex. The material from the prospective study consisted of cDNA or gDNA derived from T cells, B-cell-depleted T cells, or PBMCs. A freely available public database, intended as a resource for researchers studying the immune response to SARS-CoV-2, is where the repertoires were released. The dataset comprised deeply sampled blood TCRbeta repertoires from subjects exposed to, actively infected with, or recovered from COVID-19. Where available, HLA class I and class II types were obtained from metadata supplied by the sample provider rather than from assay-based typing. The samples were drawn from two sources: the first 160 participants of the ongoing ImmuneRACE study, and about 1,300 subjects contributed by 6 global collaborators. Results the study describes overall, beyond this receptor: The quantity of clinical and demographic metadata differed by source and by participant and was supplied without curation.

TCRbeta CDR3 regions were amplified from genomic DNA using the immunoSEQ Assay, a bias-controlled multiplex PCR. Per the authors' processing: Nucleated cell counts per sample were estimated from amplification of reference gene primers within the assay. To quantify the absolute abundance of each unique TCRbeta CDR3 rearrangement, sequence reads were collapsed and filtered. For each sample, productive Simpson clonality was calculated as the square root of Simpson's diversity index over productive rearrangements. TCRdb re-hosts the immuneACCESS table, in-frame sequences only. Its copies lack some clones; in the studies checked, an unresolved V gene accounts for under half of them, and the cause for the rest is not known. V and J calls plus clone size are reproduced from that table; the DNA served to infer D and trimming. This sample gives more than 90,000 clones in total; around 81% of them show up just once. The ten largest account for roughly 4% of the sample.

Remarks on this clone: It lacks a known antigen. A much larger clone differs by one base, so this may be a read error.

Collaborating institutions collected whole blood in K2EDTA tubes following their own protocols. For TCRbeta analysis, collaborator samples were shipped as frozen whole blood, as isolated PBMCs, or as DNA extracted from either sample type. CDR1 and CDR2, per the germline V gene, are SGHTA and FQGTGA. The CDR3 holds 13 amino acids from the cysteine to the phenylalanine. The only DNA kept is the CDR3, 39 bases in frame from the first base. Trimming costs V 6 bases and J 1 base, and their ends lie 9 bases apart. The specimen was peripheral blood. Recombination connected TRBV7-3 to TRBJ1-1; the D gene is possibly TRBD1, with 5 bases matching. The receptor comes from a man in his 60s with acute or convalescent COVID-19. This receptor has the CDR3 CASSSQGNTEAFF. In nucleotide form, the sequence is TGTGCCAGCAGTTCTCAGGGGAACACTGAAGCTTTCTTT.